The rows below give T cell receptor beta chains drawn from one sample of a study of T cells in Graves' hyperthyroidism and ophthalmopathy. TCRdb reanalysed the multiplex PCR reads using MiXCR and keeps one entry per CDR3 protein. This sample carries around 400,000 distinct CDR3 sequences, under 15% of them seen once, and the ten largest clones take 9.2%. The sequenced sample was blood. Receptors originate from a woman younger than 35 with Graves' hyperthyroidism. Both conserved end residues are part of each CDR3. Each record gives: D gene, V gene, clone size, J gene, CDR3 DNA, CDR3 protein. A D gene is named only where the DNA matches it firmly. Size tells how often a clone was seen (once, few, many) or the class of an expanded clone, and some rows leave it out.

>TRBD2|TRBV5-8|.|TRBJ2-1
TGTGCCAGCAGCGGGGGGGTTTACAATGAGCAGTTCTTC
CASSGGVYNEQFF
>.|TRBV20-1|many|TRBJ2-7
TGCAGTGCTAACGTCTACGAGCAGTACTTC
CSANVYEQYF
>.|TRBV5-8|many|TRBJ1-5
TGTGCCAGCAGCCGGTACAATCAGCCCCAGCATTTT
CASSRYNQPQHF
>.|TRBV20-1|many|TRBJ1-3
TGCAGTGCTAGAGCTAGGGCCGTCTCCCGAAAGAACACCATATATTTT
CSARARAVSRKNTIYF
>.|TRBV29-1|many|TRBJ2-7
TGCAGCGCCGCGCAAGGGGGGAGTCGGAACGAGCAGTACTTC
CSAAQGGSRNEQYF
>TRBD1|TRBV10-3|few|TRBJ2-6
TGTGCCATCAACCCTTCTCCGGGACAGGGACTATCCTCTGGGGCCAACGTCCTGACTTTC
CAINPSPGQGLSSGANVLTF
>TRBD2|TRBV5-1|many|TRBJ2-1
TGCGCCAGCAGCTTGCTAGCGGGGGGTAATAAGGTTTTCAATGAGCAGTTCTTC
CASSLLAGGNKVFNEQFF
>.|TRBV5-5|many|TRBJ1-1
TGTGCCAGCAGCTCCATGCGATTAACAACTGGGGGAACTGAAGCTTTCTTT
CASSSMRLTTGGTEAFF
>TRBD1|TRBV13|many|TRBJ1-2
TGTGCCAGCAGCCCGGGGGCAGGGGGCAACTATGGCTACACCTTC
CASSPGAGGNYGYTF
>.|TRBV7-6|.|TRBJ1-2
TGTGCCAGCAGTCCTACCGGGTTCTATGGCTACACCTTC
CASSPTGFYGYTF
>.|TRBV20-1|many|TRBJ2-1
TGCAGTGCCGTACCCGGGACCGGGGCCTACAATGAGCAGTTCTTC
CSAVPGTGAYNEQFF
>.|TRBV6-1|.|TRBJ1-4
TGTGCCAGCAGTGAAAGGGGGGACGGAAATGAAAAACTGTTTTTT
CASSERGDGNEKLFF
>.|TRBV20-1|many|TRBJ1-1
TGCAGTGCTAGATGGCCCCAGGTGAACACTGAAGCTTTCTTT
CSARWPQVNTEAFF
>.|TRBV10-2|.|TRBJ1-1
TGCGCCAGCAGGGGGGCGAGCACTGAAGCTTTCTTT
CASRGASTEAFF
>TRBD1|TRBV9|many|TRBJ2-7
TGTGCCAGCAGCGTGACAGGGCTGGGCGAGCAGTACTTC
CASSVTGLGEQYF
>.|TRBV4-1|many|TRBJ1-1
TGCGCCAGCAGCGGACGTCAGAACACTGAAGCTTTCTTT
CASSGRQNTEAFF
>.|TRBV10-3|.|TRBJ2-3
TGTGCCATCAGTGAGTCTGCGGGGATGGTCACAGATACGCAGTATTTT
CAISESAGMVTDTQYF
>TRBD2|TRBV11-2|.|TRBJ2-2
TGTGCCAGCAGCTTAGGCCTAGCGGGGGCCGCGAACACCGGGGAGCTGTTTTTT
CASSLGLAGAANTGELFF
>.|TRBV18|many|TRBJ2-3
TGTGCCAGCTCCTCAAACGAGGGCAGGGATACGCAGTATTTT
CASSSNEGRDTQYF
>.|TRBV7-2|once|TRBJ1-1
TGTGCCAGCAGCGACTTGGGGGCAATGAACACTGAAGCTTTCTTT
CASSDLGAMNTEAFF
>.|TRBV12-3/TRBV12-4|many|TRBJ1-5
TGTGCCAGCAGTTTTGGTCACATCAATCAGCCCCAGCATTTT
CASSFGHINQPQHF
>.|TRBV19|few|TRBJ1-2
TGTGCCAGTAGTATATTCCCAAACTATGGCTACACCTTC
CASSIFPNYGYTF
>.|TRBV7-2|.|TRBJ1-3
TGTGCCAGCAGCCCCGGGACCTCTGGAAACACCATATATTTT
CASSPGTSGNTIYF
>.|TRBV20-1|.|TRBJ2-7
TGCAGTGCGCCAGGGGTTCTCTACGAGCAGTACTTC
CSAPGVLYEQYF
>.|TRBV7-9|few|TRBJ2-2
TGTGCCAGCAGCGACACTAAGGGAATTGGCGGGGAGCTGTTTTTT
CASSDTKGIGGELFF
>TRBD2|TRBV4-1|few|TRBJ2-5
TGCGCCAGCAGCCAAGTTGCCCTAGCGGGAGAGACCCAGTACTTC
CASSQVALAGETQYF
>.|TRBV15|few|TRBJ2-5
TGTGCCACCAGCAGAGATCAGGGTCCCGAAGAGACCCAGTACTTC
CATSRDQGPEETQYF
>.|TRBV5-1|.|TRBJ2-5
TGCGCCAGCAGCCAACCGGACGGTCAAGAGACCCAGTACTTC
CASSQPDGQETQYF
>.|TRBV5-1|many|TRBJ2-3
TGCGCCAGCAGCTTGGAGGGGTTCACAGATACGCAGTATTTT
CASSLEGFTDTQYF
>TRBD1|TRBV28|many|TRBJ2-7
TGTGCCAGCAGAACCGGGACAGGGGTCATTCGGGCCTACGAGCAGTACTTC
CASRTGTGVIRAYEQYF
>TRBD2|TRBV20-1|once|TRBJ2-5
TGCAGTGCTAGTGGGCGGGGGGGCATTCAAGAGACCCAGTACTTC
CSASGRGGIQETQYF
>.|TRBV20-1|few|TRBJ1-1
TGCAGTGCTCTCCCCAGGGACACTGAAGCTTTCTTT
CSALPRDTEAFF
>TRBD1|TRBV5-1|.|TRBJ1-2
TGCGCCAGCAGCTTGGGACAGGGGGCGCGTGGCTATGGCTACACCTTC
CASSLGQGARGYGYTF
>.|TRBV10-3|.|TRBJ2-1
TGTGCCATCAGGGAGGCCGGAGGGAGCGGTGAGCAGTTCTTC
CAIREAGGSGEQFF
>.|TRBV12-3/TRBV12-4|many|TRBJ1-2
TGTGCCAGCAGTTCTGGGCTGGGTGGATATGGCTACACCTTC
CASSSGLGGYGYTF
>TRBD1|TRBV19|.|TRBJ1-4
TGTGCCAGTAGCGCAGACAGGGCCCGGGACAATGAAAAACTGTTTTTT
CASSADRARDNEKLFF
>.|TRBV4-2|many|TRBJ2-1
TGTGCCAGCAGCCAAGACGGAACTATCCCACCCAATGAGCAGTTCTTC
CASSQDGTIPPNEQFF
>TRBD1|TRBV27|many|TRBJ2-1
TGTGCCAGCAGACAGGGGGCGCGGGGTGAGCAGTTCTTC
CASRQGARGEQFF